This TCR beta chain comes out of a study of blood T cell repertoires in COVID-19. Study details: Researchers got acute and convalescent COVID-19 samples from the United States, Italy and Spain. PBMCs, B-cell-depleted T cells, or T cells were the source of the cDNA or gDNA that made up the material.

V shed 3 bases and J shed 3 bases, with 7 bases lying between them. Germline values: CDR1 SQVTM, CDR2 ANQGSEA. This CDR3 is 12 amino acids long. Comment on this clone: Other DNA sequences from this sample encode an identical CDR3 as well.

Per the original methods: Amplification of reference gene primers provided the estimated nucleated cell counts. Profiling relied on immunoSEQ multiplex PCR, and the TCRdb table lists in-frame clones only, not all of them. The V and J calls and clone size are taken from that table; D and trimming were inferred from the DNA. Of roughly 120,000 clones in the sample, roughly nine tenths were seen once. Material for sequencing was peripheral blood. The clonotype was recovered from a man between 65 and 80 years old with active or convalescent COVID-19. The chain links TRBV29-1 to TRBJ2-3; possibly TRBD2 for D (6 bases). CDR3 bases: TGCAGCGTTGAGCTAGCGACAGATACGCAGTATTTT. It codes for CSVELATDTQYF.